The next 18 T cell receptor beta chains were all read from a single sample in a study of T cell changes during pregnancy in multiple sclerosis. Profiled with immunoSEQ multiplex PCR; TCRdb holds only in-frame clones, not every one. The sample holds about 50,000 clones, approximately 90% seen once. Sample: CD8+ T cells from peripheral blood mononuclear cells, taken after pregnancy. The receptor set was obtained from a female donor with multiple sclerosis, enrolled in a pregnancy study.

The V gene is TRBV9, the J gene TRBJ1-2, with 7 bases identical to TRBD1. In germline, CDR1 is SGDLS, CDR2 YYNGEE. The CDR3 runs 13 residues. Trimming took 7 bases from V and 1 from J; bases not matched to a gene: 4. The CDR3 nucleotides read TGTGCCAGCTTGGGACAGCATAACTATGGCTACACCTTC. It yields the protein CASLGQHNYGYTF.

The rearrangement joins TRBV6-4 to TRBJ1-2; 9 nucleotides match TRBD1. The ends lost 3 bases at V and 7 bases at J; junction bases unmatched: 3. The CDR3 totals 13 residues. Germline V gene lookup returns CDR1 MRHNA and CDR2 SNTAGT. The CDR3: CASSEGTGSGYTF. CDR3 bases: TGTGCCAGCAGTGAAGGGACAGGGTCTGGCTACACCTTC.

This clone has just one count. The CDR3 reads CASSSRTRNSYEQYF. The CDR3 nucleotides read TGCGCCAGCAGCTCAAGGACACGGAACTCCTACGAGCAGTACTTC. V usage is TRBV4-1 and J usage is TRBJ2-7; tentative D call: TRBD1 (5 bases). This CDR3 is built from 15 residues. V lost 5 bases to trimming and J lost 0 bases, with 14 bases between them. In germline, CDR1 is MGHRA, CDR2 YSYEKL.

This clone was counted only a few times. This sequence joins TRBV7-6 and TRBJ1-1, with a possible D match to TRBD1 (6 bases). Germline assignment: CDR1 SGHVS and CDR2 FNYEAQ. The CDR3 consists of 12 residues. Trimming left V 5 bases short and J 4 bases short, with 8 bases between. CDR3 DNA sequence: TGTGCCAGCAGCCCCAGGGGCACTGAAGCTTTCTTT. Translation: CASSPRGTEAFF.

CDR3 sequence reads: CASSETGATYEQYF. The CDR3 DNA reads TGTGCCAGCAGTGAGACAGGCGCAACCTACGAGCAGTACTTC. The chain has TRBV7-9 and TRBJ2-7; weak D call: TRBD1 (6 bases). V lost 6 bases and J lost 2, with 14 bases in between. The CDR3 has 14 residues. Per the germline V gene, CDR1 is SEHNR and CDR2 is FQNEAQ (reference sequence). The variable domain in full, with the rest retrieved from reference TRBV7-9 and TRBJ2-7, is DTGVSQNPRHKITKRGQNVTFRCDPISEHNRLYWYRQTLGQGPEFLTYFQNEAQLEKSRLLSDRFSAERPKGSFSTLEIQRTEQGDSAMYLCASSETGATYEQYFGPGTRLTVT.

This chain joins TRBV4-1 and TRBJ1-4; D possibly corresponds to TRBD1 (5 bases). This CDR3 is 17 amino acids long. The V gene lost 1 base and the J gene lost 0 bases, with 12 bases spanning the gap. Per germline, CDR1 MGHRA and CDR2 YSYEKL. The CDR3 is CASSQAISGATNEKLFF. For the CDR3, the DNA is TGCGCCAGCAGCCAAGCAATCTCGGGGGCAACTAATGAAAAACTGTTTTTT.

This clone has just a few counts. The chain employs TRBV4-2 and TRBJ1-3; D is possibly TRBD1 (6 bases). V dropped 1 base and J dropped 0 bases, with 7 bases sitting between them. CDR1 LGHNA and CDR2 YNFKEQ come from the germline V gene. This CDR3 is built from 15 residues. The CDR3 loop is CASSQVRGSGNTIYF. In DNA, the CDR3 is TGTGCCAGCAGCCAAGTCAGGGGCTCTGGAAACACCATATATTTT.

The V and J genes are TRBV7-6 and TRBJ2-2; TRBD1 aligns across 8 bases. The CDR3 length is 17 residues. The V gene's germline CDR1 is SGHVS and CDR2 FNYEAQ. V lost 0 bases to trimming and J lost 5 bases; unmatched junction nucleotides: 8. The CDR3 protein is CASSLARQGIETGELFF. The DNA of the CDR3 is TGTGCCAGCAGCTTAGCTCGACAGGGGATCGAAACCGGGGAGCTGTTTTTT.

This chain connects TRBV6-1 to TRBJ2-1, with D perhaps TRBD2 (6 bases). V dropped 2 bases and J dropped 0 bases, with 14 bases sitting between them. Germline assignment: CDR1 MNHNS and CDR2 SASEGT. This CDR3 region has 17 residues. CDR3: CASSEILRGSSYNEQFF. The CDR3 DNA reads TGTGCCAGCAGTGAAATTCTCCGGGGGAGCTCCTACAATGAGCAGTTCTTC.

The CDR3 bases are TGTGCCAGCAGTACTCAGGGGGCACTGGGTCAGCCCCAGCATTTT. It codes for CASSTQGALGQPQHF. This chain connects TRBV9 to TRBJ1-5, with 8 bases matching TRBD1. This CDR3 region has 15 residues. The germline CDR1 and CDR2 sequences are SGDLS and YYNGEE. The J segment lost 6 bases and the V segment lost 5 bases, leaving 10 bases of the junction unmatched.

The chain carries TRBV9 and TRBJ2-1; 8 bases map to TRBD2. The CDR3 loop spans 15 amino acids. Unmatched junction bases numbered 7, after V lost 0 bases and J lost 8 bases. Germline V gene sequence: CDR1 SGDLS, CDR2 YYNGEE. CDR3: CASSVGNAGGHEQFF. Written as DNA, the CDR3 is TGTGCCAGCAGCGTAGGTAATGCGGGGGGCCATGAGCAGTTCTTC. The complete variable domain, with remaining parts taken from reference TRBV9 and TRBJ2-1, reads DSGVTQTPKHLITATGQRVTLRCSPRSGDLSVYWYQQSLDQGLQFLIQYYNGEERAKGNILERFSAQQFPDLHSELNLSSLELGDSALYFCASSVGNAGGHEQFFGPGTRLTVL.

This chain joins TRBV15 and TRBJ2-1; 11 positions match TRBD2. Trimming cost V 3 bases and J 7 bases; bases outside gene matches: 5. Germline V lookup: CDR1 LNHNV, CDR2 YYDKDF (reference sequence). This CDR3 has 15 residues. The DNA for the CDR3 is TGTGCCACCAGCAGTAGCGGGGGGGCGATTAATGAGCAGTTCTTC. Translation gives CATSSSGGAINEQFF.

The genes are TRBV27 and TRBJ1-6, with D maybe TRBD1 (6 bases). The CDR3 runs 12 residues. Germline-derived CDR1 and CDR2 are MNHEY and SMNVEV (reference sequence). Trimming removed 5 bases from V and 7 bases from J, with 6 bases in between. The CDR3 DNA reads TGTGCCAGCAGTACAGGGAATTCACCCCTCCACTTT. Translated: CASSTGNSPLHF.

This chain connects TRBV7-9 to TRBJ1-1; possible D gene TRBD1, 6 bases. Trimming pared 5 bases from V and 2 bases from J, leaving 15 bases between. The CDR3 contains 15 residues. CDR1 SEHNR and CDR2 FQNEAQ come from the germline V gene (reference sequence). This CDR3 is CASSMLRGANTEAFF. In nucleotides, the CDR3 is TGTGCCAGCAGCATGTTGCGGGGGGCAAACACTGAAGCTTTCTTT.

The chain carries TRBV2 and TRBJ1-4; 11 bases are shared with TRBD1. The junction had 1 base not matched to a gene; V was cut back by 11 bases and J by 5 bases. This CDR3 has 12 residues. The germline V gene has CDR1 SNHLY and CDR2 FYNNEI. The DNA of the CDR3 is TGTGCCGGACAGGGGGCGAATGAAAAACTGTTTTTT. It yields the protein CAGQGANEKLFF. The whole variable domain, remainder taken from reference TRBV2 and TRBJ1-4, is EPEVTQTPSHQVTQMGQEVILRCVPISNHLYFYWYRQILGQKVEFLVSFYNNEISEKSEIFDDQFSVERPDGSNFTLKIRSTKLEDSAMYFCAGQGANEKLFFGSGTQLSVL.

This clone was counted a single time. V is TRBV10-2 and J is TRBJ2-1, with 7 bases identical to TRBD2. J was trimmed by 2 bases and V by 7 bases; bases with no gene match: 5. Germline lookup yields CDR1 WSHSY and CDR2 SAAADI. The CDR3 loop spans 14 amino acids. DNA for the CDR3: TGCGCCAGCATAAGCGGGGACGCCTACAATGAGCAGTTCTTC. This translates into CASISGDAYNEQFF.

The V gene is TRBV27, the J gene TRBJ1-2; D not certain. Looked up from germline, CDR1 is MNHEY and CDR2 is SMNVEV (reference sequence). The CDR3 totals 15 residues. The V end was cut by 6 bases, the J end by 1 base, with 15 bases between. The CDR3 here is CASSQDPSGNYGYTF. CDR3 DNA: TGTGCCAGCAGCCAAGACCCGTCGGGTAACTATGGCTACACCTTC.

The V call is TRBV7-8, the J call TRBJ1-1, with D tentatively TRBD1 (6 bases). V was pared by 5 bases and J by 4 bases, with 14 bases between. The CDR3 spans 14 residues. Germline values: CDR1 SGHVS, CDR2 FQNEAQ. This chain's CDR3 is CASSPAGAGTEAFF. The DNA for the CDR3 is TGTGCCAGCAGCCCTGCGGGGGCTGGCACTGAAGCTTTCTTT.